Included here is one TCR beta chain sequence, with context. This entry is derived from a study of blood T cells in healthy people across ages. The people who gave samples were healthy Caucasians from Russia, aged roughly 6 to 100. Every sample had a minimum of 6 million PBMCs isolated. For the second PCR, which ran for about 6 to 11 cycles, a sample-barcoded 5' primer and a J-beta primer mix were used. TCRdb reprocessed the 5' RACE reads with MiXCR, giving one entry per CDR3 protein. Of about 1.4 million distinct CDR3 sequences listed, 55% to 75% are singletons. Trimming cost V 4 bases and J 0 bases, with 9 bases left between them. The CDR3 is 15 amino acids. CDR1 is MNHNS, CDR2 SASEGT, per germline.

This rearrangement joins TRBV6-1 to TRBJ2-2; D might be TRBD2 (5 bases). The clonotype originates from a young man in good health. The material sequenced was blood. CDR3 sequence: CASSGGGANTGELFF. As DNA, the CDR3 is TGTGCCAGCAGTGGTGGAGGAGCGAACACCGGGGAGCTGTTTTTT.